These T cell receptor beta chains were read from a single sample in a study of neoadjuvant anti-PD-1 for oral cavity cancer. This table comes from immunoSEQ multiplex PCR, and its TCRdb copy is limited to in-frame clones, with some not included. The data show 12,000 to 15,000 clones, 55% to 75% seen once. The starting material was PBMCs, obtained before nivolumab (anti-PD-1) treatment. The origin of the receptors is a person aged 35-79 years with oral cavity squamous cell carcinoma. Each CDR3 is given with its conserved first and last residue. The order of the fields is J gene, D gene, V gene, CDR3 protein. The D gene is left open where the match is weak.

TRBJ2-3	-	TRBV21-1	CASSNASGGAADTQYF
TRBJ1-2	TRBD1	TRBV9	CASSEGQGRGYTF
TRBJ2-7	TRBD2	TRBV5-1	CASSSTEAGGAGEQYF
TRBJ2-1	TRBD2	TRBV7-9	CASSTLAGEILNEQFF
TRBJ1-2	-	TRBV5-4	CASSLPPPAGIYGYTF
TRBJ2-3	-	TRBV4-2	CASSQGRPLTDTQYF
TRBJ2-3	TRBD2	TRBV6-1	CASIQAGGGTQYF
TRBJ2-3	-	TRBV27	CASSPRVGALPPPDTQYF
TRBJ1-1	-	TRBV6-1	CASSERRTEAFF
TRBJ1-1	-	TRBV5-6	CASSWVTDYGLAFF
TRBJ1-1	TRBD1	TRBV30	CAWNRGYNTEAFF
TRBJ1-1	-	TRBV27	CASSFALGTEAFF
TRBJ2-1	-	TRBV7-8	CASSLGGIPLTSSYNEQFF
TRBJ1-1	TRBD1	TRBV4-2	CASSHRQGRAEAFF
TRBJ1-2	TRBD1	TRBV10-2	CASMRDSYGYTF
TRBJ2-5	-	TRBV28	CASSLDLGGQETQYF
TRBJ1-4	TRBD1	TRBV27	CASSLSRGYEKLFF
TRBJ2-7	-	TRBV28	CASSFERRPREQYF
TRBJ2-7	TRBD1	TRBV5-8	CASSPAGTGNYEQYF
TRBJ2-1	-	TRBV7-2	CASSFPKSTLYNEQFF
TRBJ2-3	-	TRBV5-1	CASKGEDTQYF
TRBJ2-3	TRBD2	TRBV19	CASSIETSVFSDTQYF
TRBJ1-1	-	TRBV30	CAWGVTSRYTEAFF
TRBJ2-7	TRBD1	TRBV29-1	CSVEDGTGKTYEQYF
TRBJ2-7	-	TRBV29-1	CSVRQVYEQYF
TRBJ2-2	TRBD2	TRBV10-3	CATGRTSGILVTGELFF
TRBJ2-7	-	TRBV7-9	CASSTEAGIPYEQYF
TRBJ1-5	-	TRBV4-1	CASSQDMVRARRNQPQHF
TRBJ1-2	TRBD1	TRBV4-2	CASSQGQGENYGYTF
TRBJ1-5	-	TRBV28	CASSLVQPNQPQHF
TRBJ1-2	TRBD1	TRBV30	CAWNRQGRYGYTF
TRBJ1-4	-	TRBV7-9	CASSPWGANEKLFF
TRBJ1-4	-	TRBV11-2	CASSLGGRKLFF
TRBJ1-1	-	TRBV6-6	CASRRMGAEAFF
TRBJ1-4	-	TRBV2	CASSDQGATNEKLFF
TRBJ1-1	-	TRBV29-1	CSGQSANTEAFF
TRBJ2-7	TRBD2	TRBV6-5	CASSRGTSGSYEQYF
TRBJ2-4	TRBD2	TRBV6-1	CASSGRTSGRMHIQYF
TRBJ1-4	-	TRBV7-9	CASSGVLGEKLFF
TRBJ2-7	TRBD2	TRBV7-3	CASSSLAGASHEQYF
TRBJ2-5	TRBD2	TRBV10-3	CAISAQGPGLAGGGETQYF
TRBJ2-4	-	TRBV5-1	CASSLGPTTGWVAKNIQYF
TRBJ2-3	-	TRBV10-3	CAISESTGTDTQYF
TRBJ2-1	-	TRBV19	CASRVQGLFNEQFF
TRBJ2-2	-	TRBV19	CASSQTSRVGELFF
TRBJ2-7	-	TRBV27	CASSEQGPSPYEQYF
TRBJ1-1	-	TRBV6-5	CASSTTGRKNTEAFF
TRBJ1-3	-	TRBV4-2	CASSHDPSSGNTIYF
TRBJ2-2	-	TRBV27	CASSLWGGRGTTGELFF
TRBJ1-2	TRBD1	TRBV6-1	CASSEVRSGTGLYGYTF
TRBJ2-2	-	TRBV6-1	CASSEPNTGELFF
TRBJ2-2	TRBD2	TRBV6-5	CASSYSELAGTGELFF